This TCR beta chain is drawn from a study of shared clonotypes between healthy human individuals. Findings and caveats of the study: Sampling covered blood only; tissue repertoires likely differ.

Germline values: CDR1 MNHEY, CDR2 SMNVEV (reference sequence). This CDR3 is 13 amino acids long. The V end lost 5 bases, the J end lost 2 bases, and 10 bases lay between the germline ends. CD8 cells regarded as naive lacked CD45RO, were positively chosen for CCR7, and omitted terminally differentiated effector memory CD45RA+ cells. Genomic DNA from each subset was divided evenly over several immunoSEQ plates. Repertoires were generated with immunoSEQ multiplex PCR, while TCRdb's copy carries only in-frame clones and drops some. The sample holds roughly 2,000,000 clones, roughly 95% seen once. Remarks on this clone: Antigen specificity is unknown.

The chain combines TRBV27 with TRBJ2-7; D possibly corresponds to TRBD1 (5 bases). The clonotype comes from a man younger than 35 in good health. Some clones in this sample may be carry-over from other donors' samples. What was sequenced was naive CD8+ T cells from PBMCs. The CDR3 DNA follows: TGTGCCAGCAGTGCATCGACAGCCTACGAGCAGTACTTC. Translating it yields CASSASTAYEQYF.